Presented here are 11 T cell receptor beta chains from one specimen sequenced in a study of blood T cell repertoires in COVID-19 (dated by TCRdb to about 2020). The library was obtained by the immunoSEQ multiplex PCR assay. As stored in TCRdb, this immuneACCESS dataset retains in-frame rearrangements with V and J assigned. A fraction of the clones does not appear; measured against another copy, unresolved V genes explain less than half of the discrepancy, and the remainder lacks a known reason. The sample records around 20,000 clones, approximately 83% of which are singletons. Clones ranked in the top ten supply about 6.1% of the sample. The sample taken for sequencing was peripheral blood. Source of these receptors: a human donor in a cohort sampled during active COVID-19.

The chain links TRBV4-2 to TRBJ2-2; the D is unclear. Germline CDR1 reads LGHNA; CDR2 reads YNFKEQ. The CDR3 spans 14 residues. Trimming removed 0 bases at V and 3 bases at J, with 5 bases between. CDR3 protein: CASSQDTDTGELFF. The CDR3 bases are TGTGCCAGCAGCCAAGATACAGACACCGGGGAGCTGTTTTTT.

The chain joins TRBV7-5 to TRBJ1-3; TRBD1, the table's D call, lacks a check against the DNA. TRBV7-5 is deemed a pseudogene. This CDR3 has 16 amino acids. The CDR3 is CARSLGQGKAGNTIYF. In DNA form, the CDR3 reads TGTGCCAGAAGCTTAGGCCAGGGAAAGGCAGGAAACACCATATATTTT.

The genes are TRBV6-5 and TRBJ2-3; 7 bases map to TRBD2. V lost 8 bases, J lost 4 bases, and 9 bases stayed unmatched. This CDR3 region has 14 residues. In germline, CDR1 is MNHEY, CDR2 SVGAGI. Here the CDR3 reads CASRIGRSADTQYF. The CDR3 region has the DNA TGTGCCAGCCGGATCGGGAGGTCGGCAGATACGCAGTATTTT.

The chain employs TRBV29-1 and TRBJ2-1; 10 bases match TRBD2. This CDR3 contains 12 residues. Germline V gives CDR1 SQVTM, CDR2 ANQGSEA. CDR3 in DNA: TGCAGAGCGGGAGGGGGCCCCAATGAGCAGTTCTTC. Its protein is CRAGGGPNEQFF.

This chain connects TRBV19 to TRBJ1-5; D may be TRBD1 (6 bases). CDR3 length: 17 amino acids. Trimming removed 4 bases from V and 1 base from J, with 17 bases in between. Germline CDR1 and CDR2: LNHDA and SQIVND (reference sequence). The CDR3 bases are TGTGCCAGTAGTACACCCCGCACAGGGACCAGCAATCAGCCCCAGCATTTT. Amino acid sequence: CASSTPRTGTSNQPQHF.

CDR3 sequence (DNA): TGTGCCAGCGAAGGACTTAGGGACGGGGAGCTGTTTTTT. Protein sequence: CASEGLRDGELFF. V usage is TRBV7-9 and J usage is TRBJ2-2, with TRBD2 as a possible D gene (5 bases). Germline V gives CDR1 SEHNR, CDR2 FQNEAQ (reference sequence). Trimming stripped 8 bases from V and 7 bases from J, with 14 bases between. CDR3 size: 13 residues. Full variable domain (outside the CDR3, taken from reference TRBV7-9 and TRBJ2-2): DTGVSQNPRHKITKRGQNVTFRCDPISEHNRLYWYRQTLGQGPEFLTYFQNEAQLEKSRLLSDRFSAERPKGSFSTLEIQRTEQGDSAMYLCASEGLRDGELFFGEGSRLTVL.

This clone was recorded only once. This chain uses TRBV28 with TRBJ1-5, with TRBD1 identical over 8 bases. V gave up 5 bases and J gave up 3 bases; unmatched junction bases: 6. This CDR3 comprises 15 residues. The germline gives CDR1 MDHEN, CDR2 SYDVKM. This CDR3 is CASSALDRDNQPQHF. The CDR3 DNA reads TGTGCCAGCAGTGCCTTGGACAGGGACAATCAGCCCCAGCATTTT.

The chain carries TRBV6-5 and TRBJ2-7, with D possibly TRBD1 on 6 matching bases. Trimming removed 6 bases from V and 5 bases from J, with 14 bases in between. The CDR3 totals 13 residues. Per the germline V gene, CDR1 is MNHEY and CDR2 is SVGAGI. The DNA for the CDR3 is TGTGCCAGCAGCCACAGGGACGGGAACGAGCAGTACTTC. Protein: CASSHRDGNEQYF.

The chain has TRBV11-1 and TRBJ2-7, with 11 positions matching TRBD2. The trim removed 5 bases at V and 0 bases at J, leaving 3 bases unmatched. CDR3 length: 15 amino acids. The germline CDR1 and CDR2 sequences are SGHAT and FQDESV (reference sequence). CDR3 amino acids: CASSAGTSGSYEQYF. DNA for the CDR3: TGTGCCAGCAGCGCCGGGACTAGCGGCTCCTACGAGCAGTACTTC.

This chain joins TRBV13 and TRBJ2-3; 12 positions agree with TRBD2. The junction had 10 bases not matched to a gene; V was cut back by 4 bases and J by 8 bases. The CDR3 totals 16 residues. Looked up from germline, CDR1 is PRHDT and CDR2 is FYEKMQ (reference sequence). The CDR3 bases are TGTGCCAGCAGCTCGAGACTAGCGGGAGTAGCGGGTACGCAGTATTTT. It yields the protein CASSSRLAGVAGTQYF. Using reference TRBV13 and TRBJ2-3 for the parts outside the CDR3, the full variable domain is AAGVIQSPRHLIKEKRETATLKCYPIPRHDTVYWYQQGPGQDPQFLISFYEKMQSDKGSIPDRFSAQQFSDYHSELNMSSLELGDSALYFCASSSRLAGVAGTQYFGPGTRLTVL.

The genes are TRBV3-1 (or the pseudogene TRBV3-2) and TRBJ2-2, with 9 bases that match TRBD1. This CDR3 has 15 amino acids. Germline CDR1 and CDR2: LGHDT and YNNKEL (reference sequence). Unmatched junction bases numbered 3, after V lost 1 base and J lost 6 bases. The CDR3 sequence: CASSQGTGEAGELFF. The CDR3 bases are TGTGCCAGCAGCCAAGGGACAGGGGAGGCCGGGGAGCTGTTTTTT.